This TCR beta chain came from a study of blood T cell repertoires in COVID-19. Germline-derived CDR1 and CDR2 are SEHNR and FQNEAQ (reference sequence). J lost 13 bases, V lost 2 bases, and 5 bases had no gene match. This CDR3 is 12 amino acids long. Sequenced by immunoSEQ multiplex PCR; TCRdb stores in-frame clones only, minus some. Among approximately 88,000 clones, about 83% were seen once, and the ten largest hold 6.3%. Patients at the Seattle site were enrolled during active infection and followed longitudinally. Sequenced material: peripheral blood. V and J are TRBV7-9 and TRBJ2-1; 7 positions match TRBD1. The receptor comes from an older man with COVID-19, enrolled during active disease. CDR3 residues: CASSLTTGSQFF. The CDR3 nucleotides are TGTGCCAGCAGCTTAACGACAGGGTCCCAGTTCTTC.